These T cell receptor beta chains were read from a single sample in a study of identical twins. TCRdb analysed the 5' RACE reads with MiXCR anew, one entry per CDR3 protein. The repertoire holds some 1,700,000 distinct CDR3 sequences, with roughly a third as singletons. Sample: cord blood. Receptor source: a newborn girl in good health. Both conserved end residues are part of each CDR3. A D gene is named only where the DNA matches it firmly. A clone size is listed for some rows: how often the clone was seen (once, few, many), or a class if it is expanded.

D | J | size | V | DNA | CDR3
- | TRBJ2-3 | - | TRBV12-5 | TGTGCTAGTGGAGAGTTAAGCACAGATACGCAGTATTTT | CASGELSTDTQYF
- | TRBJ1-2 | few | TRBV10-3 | TGTGCCATCAGTGACTGGGGGAAGGATGGCTACACCTTC | CAISDWGKDGYTF
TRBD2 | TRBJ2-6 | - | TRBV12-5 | TGTGCTAGTGGTTTGGTAGTGGGAGGGCCCTCTGGGGCCAACGTCCTGACTTTC | CASGLVVGGPSGANVLTF
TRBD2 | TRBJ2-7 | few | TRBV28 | TGTGCCAGCAGTTTACGGGGCCCGACTAGCGGTTACTACGAGCAGTACTTC | CASSLRGPTSGYYEQYF
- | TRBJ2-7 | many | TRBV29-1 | TGCAGCGTTGAAGATCCAGGGGTTGGCTACGAGCAGTACTTC | CSVEDPGVGYEQYF
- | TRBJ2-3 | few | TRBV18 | TGTGCCAGCTCTAACCAGGGTACAGATACGCAGTATTTT | CASSNQGTDTQYF
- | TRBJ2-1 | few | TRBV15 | TGTGCCACCAGCAGAGATTTCGGTGAGCAGTTCTTC | CATSRDFGEQFF
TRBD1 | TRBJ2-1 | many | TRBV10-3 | TGTGCCATCAGTGATCCCGACAGGGCGCGGTACAATGAGCAGTTCTTC | CAISDPDRARYNEQFF
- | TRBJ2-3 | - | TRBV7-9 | TGTGCCAGCAGCTTAGCCAGAATTCAGCGGGCAGATACGCAGTATTTT | CASSLARIQRADTQYF
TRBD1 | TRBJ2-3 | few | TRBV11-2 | TGTGCCAGCAGCATGGGACAGGGGCTAATCACAGATACGCAGTATTTT | CASSMGQGLITDTQYF
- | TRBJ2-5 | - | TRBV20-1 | TGCAGTGCAAAAAGTCCCGGGAGAGAGACCCAGTACTTC | CSAKSPGRETQYF
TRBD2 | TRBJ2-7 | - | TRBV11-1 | TGTGCCAGCAGCCTCGGACTAGCCTCCCTCCCCTACGAGCAGTACTTC | CASSLGLASLPYEQYF
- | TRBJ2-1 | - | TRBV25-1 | TGTGCCAGCAGCCCGAGGGGGAGGGCTTACAATGAGCAGTTCTTC | CASSPRGRAYNEQFF
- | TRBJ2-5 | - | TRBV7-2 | TGTGCCAGCAGCTCCTCGGGACGCACGGCCGAGACCCAGTACTTC | CASSSSGRTAETQYF
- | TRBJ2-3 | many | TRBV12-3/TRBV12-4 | TGTGCCAGCAGCCCGGACAGAGGAATTAGCACAGATACGCAGTATTTT | CASSPDRGISTDTQYF
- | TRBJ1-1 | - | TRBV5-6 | TGTGCCAGCAGCTTGTACGGACGGTTGAACACTGAAGCTTTCTTT | CASSLYGRLNTEAFF
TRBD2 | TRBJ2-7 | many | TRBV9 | TGTGCCAGCAGCCCGGGACTAGCTCCTTCCTACGAGCAGTACTTC | CASSPGLAPSYEQYF
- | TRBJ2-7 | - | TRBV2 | TGTGCCAGCAGCTCAGAGTACTACGAGCAGTACTTC | CASSSEYYEQYF
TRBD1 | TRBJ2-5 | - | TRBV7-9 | TGTGCCAGCAGCTCCCGGGACAGGGGCAGCAATGAGCAGTACTTC | CASSSRDRGSNEQYF
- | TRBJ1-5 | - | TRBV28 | TGTGCCAGCAGTTTGTTATCTCCAGGGGAGGGTGGCAATCAGCCCCAGCATTTT | CASSLLSPGEGGNQPQHF
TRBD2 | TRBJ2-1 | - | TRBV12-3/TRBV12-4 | TGTGCCAGCAGTTTATGGGGTAGCGGGACCCCCTCCTACGAGCAGTTCTTC | CASSLWGSGTPSYEQFF
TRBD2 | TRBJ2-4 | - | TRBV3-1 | TGTGCCAGCAGCCATTTAGCGGGAGGGCCGGTTTCCGGAAACATTCAGTACTTC | CASSHLAGGPVSGNIQYF
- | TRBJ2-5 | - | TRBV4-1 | TGCGCCAGCAGCCCGGCGGGGACAAATGAGCAGTACTTC | CASSPAGTNEQYF
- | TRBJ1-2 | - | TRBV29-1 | TGCAGCGTTGGCGGGGAAGATGGCTACACCTTC | CSVGGEDGYTF
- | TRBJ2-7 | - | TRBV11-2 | TGTGCCAGCAGCTTAACGGCGGGGCTGTACAATGAGCAGTACTTC | CASSLTAGLYNEQYF
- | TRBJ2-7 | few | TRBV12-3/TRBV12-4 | TGTGCCAGCAGCCCAAACGCTGGTGGCTACGAGCAGTACTTC | CASSPNAGGYEQYF
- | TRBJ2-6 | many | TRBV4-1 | TGCGCCAGCAGCCAAAAGAACGGGGCCAACGTCCTGACTTTC | CASSQKNGANVLTF
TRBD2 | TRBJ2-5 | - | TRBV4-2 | TGTACCAGCAGCCAAGATTTTTATTTGGCCCCGACTAGCGGGTGGGAGACCCAGTACTTC | CTSSQDFYLAPTSGWETQYF
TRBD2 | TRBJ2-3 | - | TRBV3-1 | TGTGCCAGCAGCCATAGCGGGATAGTCACAGATACGCAGTATTTT | CASSHSGIVTDTQYF
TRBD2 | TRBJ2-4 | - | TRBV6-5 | TGTGCCAGCAGTTACGGTCTAGCGGGAGCCAAAAACATTCAGTACTTC | CASSYGLAGAKNIQYF
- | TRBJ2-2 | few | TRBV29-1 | TGCAGCGTTGGACAGTCTCCAGGGGAGCTGTTTTTT | CSVGQSPGELFF